The 19 T cell receptor beta chains given below trace back to one sample, sequenced in a study of cytomegalovirus exposure and HLA in healthy donors. With 60 Vbeta and 13 Jbeta primers, the PCR was carried out. Using immunoSEQ multiplex PCR, the repertoire was profiled, and TCRdb retains in-frame clones only, with some absent. The sample holds 150,000 to 200,000 clones, 80% seen once. Material for sequencing was PBMCs. The receptors were gathered from a woman between 50 and 59 years old in good health and CMV-seronegative.

The rearrangement uses TRBV10-3 and TRBJ2-1; a possible D gene is TRBD2 (5 bases). The germline V gene has CDR1 ENHRY and CDR2 SYGVKD. There are 15 residues in the CDR3. The V and J ends lost 4 bases and 0 bases respectively, with 10 bases between them. This CDR3 is CAISVSASSYNEQFF. In DNA form, the CDR3 reads TGTGCCATCAGTGTTAGCGCGAGCTCCTACAATGAGCAGTTCTTC.

The chain links TRBV7-8 to TRBJ1-4; TRBD1 aligns across 9 bases. Trimming took 8 bases from V and 6 from J; bases not matched to a gene: 7. The CDR3 length is 14 residues. CDR1 is SGHVS and CDR2 is FQNEAQ in the germline V gene. DNA of the CDR3: TGTGCCAGCGGGCACAGGGGGCAGGATGAAAAACTGTTTTTT. This translates into CASGHRGQDEKLFF.

This clone was detected only a few times. The J gene is TRBJ2-1, the V gene TRBV11-2, with 10 bases that match TRBD2. V shed 5 bases, J shed 8 bases, and the junction held 12 bases outside the gene matches. The CDR3 covers 16 residues. Germline V gives CDR1 SGHAT, CDR2 FQNNGV. CDR3 region: CASSHLEREGLYEQFF. CDR3 nucleotide sequence: TGTGCCAGCAGCCACCTCGAGCGGGAGGGCCTTTATGAGCAGTTCTTC.

V is TRBV9 and J is TRBJ1-2, with 10 bases that match TRBD1. The germline V gene has CDR1 SGDLS and CDR2 YYNGEE. This CDR3 has 14 residues. After removal of 4 bases from V and 7 bases from J, the junction contained 7 bases not matched to a gene. In DNA, the CDR3 is TGTGCCAGCAGCCCGACAGGGGGCAAGGGTGGCTACACCTTC. Translated: CASSPTGGKGGYTF.

The chain carries TRBV2 and TRBJ2-5, with TRBD2 matching 13 bases. With 7 bases clipped from V and 2 bases from J, the junction kept 19 bases outside the gene matches. The CDR3 sequence is 20 residues long. The germline V gene has CDR1 SNHLY and CDR2 FYNNEI. The CDR3 sequence: CASTAGLAGAMSRWQETQYF. CDR3 in DNA: TGTGCCAGCACCGCCGGACTAGCGGGAGCTATGTCAAGGTGGCAAGAGACCCAGTACTTC.

The CDR3 DNA sequence: TGTGCCAGCAGCTTAGGCTACCCAGGCCCTGAAGCTTTCTTT. As protein: CASSLGYPGPEAFF. The J gene is TRBJ1-1, the V gene TRBV11-2; D is unresolved. V lost 1 base and J lost 6, with 12 bases in between. The length of the CDR3 is 14 residues. CDR1 and CDR2 from the germline V gene are SGHAT and FQNNGV.

This chain links TRBV5-1 with TRBJ2-2, with D possibly TRBD1 on 6 matching bases. The germline V gene encodes CDR1 SGHRS and CDR2 YFSETQ. The V end was cut by 4 bases, the J end by 1 base, with 8 bases between. This CDR3 comprises 14 residues. CDR3 coding DNA: TGCGCCAGCAGCCCGGGACAGAACACCGGGGAGCTGTTTTTT. Amino acids: CASSPGQNTGELFF.

The rearrangement links TRBV7-8 to TRBJ1-1; the D gene is possibly TRBD1 (6 bases). In germline, CDR1 is SGHVS, CDR2 FQNEAQ. The CDR3 is 13 residues long. V dropped 5 bases and J dropped 1 base, with 8 bases sitting between them. The DNA of the CDR3 is TGTGCCAGCAGCCGGGGACAGAACACTGAAGCTTTCTTT. It is translated as CASSRGQNTEAFF.

In its sample, this clone was seen a few times. The chain carries TRBV2 and TRBJ2-1; 13 nucleotides agree with TRBD2. V lost 7 bases and J lost 4; bases outside the gene matches: 1. This CDR3 has 14 amino acids. The V gene's germline CDR1 is SNHLY and CDR2 FYNNEI. The CDR3 region is CASMGLAGYNEQFF. In nucleotides, the CDR3 is TGTGCCAGCATGGGACTAGCGGGGTACAATGAGCAGTTCTTC.

The V gene is TRBV5-5, the J gene TRBJ2-7; D may be TRBD1 (5 bases). The CDR3 has 15 residues. Germline V lookup: CDR1 SGHKS, CDR2 YYEKEE (reference sequence). V shed 2 bases and J shed 2 bases, with 14 bases lying between them. CDR3 DNA sequence: TGTGCCAGCAGCTTCCAGCTCCAGGGAACCTACGAGCAGTACTTC. It yields the protein CASSFQLQGTYEQYF. The full variable domain, with the rest looked up from reference TRBV5-5 and TRBJ2-7, is DAGVTQSPTHLIKTRGQQVTLRCSPISGHKSVSWYQQVLGQGPQFIFQYYEKEERGRGNFPDRFSARQFPNYSSELNVNALLLGDSALYLCASSFQLQGTYEQYFGPGTRLTVT.

This clone has more than one count but fewer than ten. This CDR3 is CASSTGTGGSPLHF. CDR3 nucleotides: TGCGCCAGCAGTACCGGGACAGGGGGTTCACCCCTCCACTTT. J is TRBJ1-6 and V is TRBV4-3; 11 bases are shared with TRBD1. Per the germline V gene, CDR1 is LGHNA and CDR2 is YSLEER. The CDR3 is 14 residues long. The junction had 4 bases not matched to a gene; V was cut back by 6 bases and J by 9 bases.

The rearrangement links TRBV6-5 to TRBJ1-3, with 9 bases that match TRBD1. V trimming: 6 bases; J trimming: 4 bases; junction bases outside the gene matches: 4. The CDR3 is 14 amino acids. Germline V gives CDR1 MNHEY, CDR2 SVGAGI. The CDR3 spells CASSLGTGGNTIYF. CDR3 sequence (DNA): TGTGCCAGCAGCCTCGGGACAGGGGGAAACACCATATATTTT.

This rearrangement joins TRBV27 to TRBJ1-1; D perhaps matches TRBD1 (5 bases). Germline loops: CDR1 MNHEY, CDR2 SMNVEV (reference sequence). Trimming stripped 6 bases from V and 0 bases from J, with 11 bases between. The CDR3 is 14 residues long. The DNA for the CDR3 is TGTGCCAGCAGCTGGGGCAGGATGAACACTGAAGCTTTCTTT. The encoded protein is CASSWGRMNTEAFF.

V is TRBV10-1 and J is TRBJ2-7, with 10 nucleotides matching TRBD2. CDR1 WNHNN and CDR2 SYGVQD come from the germline V gene (reference sequence). V gave up 8 bases and J gave up 3 bases; unmatched junction bases: 19. There are 18 residues in the CDR3. The CDR3 loop is CASPKGGRAGGPGYEQYF. The CDR3 DNA sequence: TGCGCCAGCCCGAAAGGAGGTAGAGCGGGAGGGCCTGGCTACGAGCAGTACTTC.

The chain has TRBV28 and TRBJ1-1, with 7 bases aligning to TRBD1. J lost 4 bases, V lost 3 bases, and 5 bases had no gene match. Germline CDR1 MDHEN, CDR2 SYDVKM. The CDR3 is 14 amino acids. Here the CDR3 reads CASSFGTVITEAFF. DNA of the CDR3: TGTGCCAGCAGTTTCGGGACAGTAATCACTGAAGCTTTCTTT. Using reference TRBV28 and TRBJ1-1 for the parts outside the CDR3, the full variable domain is DVKVTQSSRYLVKRTGEKVFLECVQDMDHENMFWYRQDPGLGLRLIYFSYDVKMKEKGDIPEGYSVSREKKERFSLILESASTNQTSMYLCASSFGTVITEAFFGQGTRLTVV.

This rearrangement joins TRBV6-5 to TRBJ1-2; 8 positions agree with TRBD1. This CDR3 contains 14 residues. The germline V gene has CDR1 MNHEY and CDR2 SVGAGI. Germline trimming cut 0 bases from V and 4 bases from J; bases unmatched to any gene: 1. Here the CDR3 DNA reads TGTGCCAGCAGTTACTCAGACAGGGGCTATGGCTACACCTTC. It yields the protein CASSYSDRGYGYTF.

This clone has a single count. CDR3 amino acids: CASSWGLASYEQYF. CDR3 in DNA: TGTGCCAGCAGCTGGGGACTAGCATCCTACGAGCAGTACTTC. This rearrangement joins TRBV11-2 to TRBJ2-7; 9 positions match TRBD2. The V gene's germline CDR1 is SGHAT and CDR2 FQNNGV. CDR3 length: 14 residues. V trimming: 4 bases; J trimming: 1 base; junction bases outside the gene matches: 2.

This chain's CDR3 is CASSLDGGYDIQYF. CDR3 nucleotide sequence: TGTGCCAGCAGCTTAGACGGGGGGTACGACATTCAGTACTTC. J is TRBJ2-4 and V is TRBV11-2; 7 positions agree with TRBD2. Germline CDR1 and CDR2: SGHAT and FQNNGV. The V gene end was trimmed by 0 bases and the J gene end by 8 bases; junction bases not matched to a gene: 4. This CDR3 is built from 14 residues.

This chain uses TRBV9 with TRBJ2-5; D is possibly TRBD2 (5 bases). Per germline, CDR1 SGDLS and CDR2 YYNGEE. With 1 base removed from V and 5 bases from J, the gap between germline ends came to 9 bases. The CDR3 has 13 residues. As DNA, the CDR3 is TGTGCCAGCAGCGTAAGAGGGTGGGAGACCCAGTACTTC. The encoded protein is CASSVRGWETQYF.